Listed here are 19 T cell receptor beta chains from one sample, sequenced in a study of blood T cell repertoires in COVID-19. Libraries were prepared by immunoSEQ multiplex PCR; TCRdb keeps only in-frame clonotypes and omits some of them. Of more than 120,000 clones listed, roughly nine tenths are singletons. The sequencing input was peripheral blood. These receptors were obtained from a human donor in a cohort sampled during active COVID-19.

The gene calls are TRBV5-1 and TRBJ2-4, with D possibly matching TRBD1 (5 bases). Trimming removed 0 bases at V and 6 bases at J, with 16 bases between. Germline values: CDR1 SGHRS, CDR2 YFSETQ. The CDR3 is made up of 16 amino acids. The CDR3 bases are TGCGCCAGCAGCTTGGGGGCAGGGTTGGGTGGAAACATTCAGTACTTC. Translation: CASSLGAGLGGNIQYF.

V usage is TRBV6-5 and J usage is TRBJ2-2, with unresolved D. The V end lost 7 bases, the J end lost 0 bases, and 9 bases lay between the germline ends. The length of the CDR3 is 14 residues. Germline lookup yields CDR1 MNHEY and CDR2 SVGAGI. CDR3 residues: CASIPRANTGELFF. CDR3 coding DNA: TGTGCCAGCATTCCCCGAGCGAACACCGGGGAGCTGTTTTTT.

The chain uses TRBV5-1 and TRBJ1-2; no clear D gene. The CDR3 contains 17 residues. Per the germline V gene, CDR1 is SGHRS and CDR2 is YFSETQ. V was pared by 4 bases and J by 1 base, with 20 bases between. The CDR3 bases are TGCGCCAGCAGCCTAGACGCCGCAGGAGGAGGTAACTATGGCTACACCTTC. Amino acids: CASSLDAAGGGNYGYTF.

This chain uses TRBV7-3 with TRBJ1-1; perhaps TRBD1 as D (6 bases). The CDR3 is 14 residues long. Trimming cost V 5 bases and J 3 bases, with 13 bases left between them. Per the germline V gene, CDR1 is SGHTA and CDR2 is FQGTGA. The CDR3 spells CASSTTGLDTEAFF. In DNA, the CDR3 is TGTGCCAGCAGCACAACAGGGTTAGACACTGAAGCTTTCTTT.

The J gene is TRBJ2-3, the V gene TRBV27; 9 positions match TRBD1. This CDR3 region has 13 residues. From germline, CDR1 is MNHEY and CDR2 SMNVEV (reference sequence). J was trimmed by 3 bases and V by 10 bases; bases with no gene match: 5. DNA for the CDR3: TGTGCCACCCGGACAGGGGCTACAGATACGCAGTATTTT. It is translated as CATRTGATDTQYF.

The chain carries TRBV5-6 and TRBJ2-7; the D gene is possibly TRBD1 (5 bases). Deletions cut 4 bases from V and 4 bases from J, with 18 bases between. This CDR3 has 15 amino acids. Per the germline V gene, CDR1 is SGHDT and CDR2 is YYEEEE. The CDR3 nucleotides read TGTGCCAGCAGCCGGCCGGGTTGGGGCGGATACGAGCAGTACTTC. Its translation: CASSRPGWGGYEQYF.

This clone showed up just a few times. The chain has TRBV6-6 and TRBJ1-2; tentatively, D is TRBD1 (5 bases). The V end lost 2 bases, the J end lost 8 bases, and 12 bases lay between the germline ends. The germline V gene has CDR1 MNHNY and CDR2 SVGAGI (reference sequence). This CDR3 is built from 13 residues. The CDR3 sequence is CASSYGGLEGYTF. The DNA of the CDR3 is TGTGCCAGCAGTTACGGGGGGTTGGAGGGCTACACCTTC.

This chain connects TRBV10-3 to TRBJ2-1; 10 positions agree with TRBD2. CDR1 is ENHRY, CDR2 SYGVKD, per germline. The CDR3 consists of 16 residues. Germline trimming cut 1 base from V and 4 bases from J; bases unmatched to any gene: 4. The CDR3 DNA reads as TGTGCCATCAGTGAGTGGGCTAGCGGGGGATACAATGAGCAGTTCTTC. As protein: CAISEWASGGYNEQFF.

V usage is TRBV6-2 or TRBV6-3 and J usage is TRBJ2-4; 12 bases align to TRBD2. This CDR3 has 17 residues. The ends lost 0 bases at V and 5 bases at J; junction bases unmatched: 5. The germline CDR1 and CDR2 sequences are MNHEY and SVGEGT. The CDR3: CASSYSLAGGPQNIQYF. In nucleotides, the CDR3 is TGTGCCAGCAGTTACTCGCTAGCGGGGGGGCCACAAAACATTCAGTACTTC.

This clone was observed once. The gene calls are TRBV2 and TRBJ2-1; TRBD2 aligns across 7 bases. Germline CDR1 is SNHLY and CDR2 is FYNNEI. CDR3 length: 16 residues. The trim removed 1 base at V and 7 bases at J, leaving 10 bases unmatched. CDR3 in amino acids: CASSEGAGIFGNEQFF. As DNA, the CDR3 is TGTGCCAGCAGTGAAGGAGCGGGGATTTTCGGGAATGAGCAGTTCTTC.

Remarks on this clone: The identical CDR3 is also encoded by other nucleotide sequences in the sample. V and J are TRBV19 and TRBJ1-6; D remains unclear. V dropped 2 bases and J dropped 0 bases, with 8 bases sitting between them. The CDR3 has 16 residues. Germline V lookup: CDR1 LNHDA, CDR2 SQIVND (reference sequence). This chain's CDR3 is CASSISPSSYNSPLHF. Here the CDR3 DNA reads TGTGCCAGTAGTATATCACCCAGCTCCTATAATTCACCCCTCCACTTT.

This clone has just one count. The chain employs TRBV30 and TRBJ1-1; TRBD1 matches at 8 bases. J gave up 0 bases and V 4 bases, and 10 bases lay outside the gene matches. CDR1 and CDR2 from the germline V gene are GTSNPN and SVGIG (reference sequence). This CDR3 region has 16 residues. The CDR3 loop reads CAWKRRRTGMNTEAFF. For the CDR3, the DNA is TGTGCCTGGAAGCGAAGGAGGACAGGGATGAACACTGAAGCTTTCTTT.

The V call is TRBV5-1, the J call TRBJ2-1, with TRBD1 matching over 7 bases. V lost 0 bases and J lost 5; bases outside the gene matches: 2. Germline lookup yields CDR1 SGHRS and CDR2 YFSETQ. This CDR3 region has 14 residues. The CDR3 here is CASSLVDRDNEQFF. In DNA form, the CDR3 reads TGCGCCAGCAGCTTGGTAGACAGGGACAATGAGCAGTTCTTC.

Here the CDR3 reads CASSLGGRRYGYTF. The DNA for the CDR3 is TGTGCCAGCAGCTTGGGAGGGCGACGCTATGGCTACACCTTC. The chain has TRBV5-4 and TRBJ1-2; D gene uncertain. Trimming removed 0 bases at V and 4 bases at J, with 10 bases between. The CDR3 contains 14 residues. Germline V gene sequence: CDR1 SGHNT, CDR2 YYREEE (reference sequence). The variable domain in full, with the rest retrieved from reference TRBV5-4 and TRBJ1-2, is ETGVTQSPTHLIKTRGQQVTLRCSSQSGHNTVSWYQQALGQGPQFIFQYYREEENGRGNFPPRFSGLQFPNYSSELNVNALELDDSALYLCASSLGGRRYGYTFGSGTRLTVV.

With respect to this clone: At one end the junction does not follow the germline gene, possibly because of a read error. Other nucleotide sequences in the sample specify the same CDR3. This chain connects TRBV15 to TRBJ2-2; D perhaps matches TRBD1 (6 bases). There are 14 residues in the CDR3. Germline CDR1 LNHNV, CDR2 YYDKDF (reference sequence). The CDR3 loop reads CATRTGRNTGELFF. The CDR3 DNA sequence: TGCGCCACCAGAACAGGGAGGAACACCGGGGAGCTGTTTTTT.

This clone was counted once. CDR3 amino acids: CASSSRDRPETQYF. Written as DNA, the CDR3 is TGTGCCAGCAGCTCGAGAGACAGGCCAGAGACCCAGTACTTC. The rearrangement joins TRBV7-2 to TRBJ2-5; a weak D match, TRBD1 (6 bases). The length of the CDR3 is 14 residues. Between the trimmed V and J ends, which lost 4 bases and 4 bases, there was a span of 13 bases. The germline CDR1 and CDR2 sequences are SGHTA and FQGNSA.

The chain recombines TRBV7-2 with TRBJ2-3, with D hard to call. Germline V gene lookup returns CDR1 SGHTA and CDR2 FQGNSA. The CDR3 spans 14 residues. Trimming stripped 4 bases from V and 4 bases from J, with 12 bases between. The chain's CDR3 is CASSSLLQSDTQYF. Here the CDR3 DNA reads TGTGCCAGCAGCTCCCTCCTTCAGTCAGATACGCAGTATTTT.

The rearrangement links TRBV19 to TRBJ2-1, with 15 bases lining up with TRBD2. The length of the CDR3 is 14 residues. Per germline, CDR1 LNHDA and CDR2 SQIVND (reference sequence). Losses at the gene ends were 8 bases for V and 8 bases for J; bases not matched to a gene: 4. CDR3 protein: CASRGLAGGHEQFF. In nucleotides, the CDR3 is TGTGCCAGTCGGGGACTAGCGGGGGGTCATGAGCAGTTCTTC.

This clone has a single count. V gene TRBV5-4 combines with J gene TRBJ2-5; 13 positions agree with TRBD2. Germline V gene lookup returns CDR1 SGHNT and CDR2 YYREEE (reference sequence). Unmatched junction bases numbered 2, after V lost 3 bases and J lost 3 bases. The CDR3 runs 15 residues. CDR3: CASSSGLAGEETQYF. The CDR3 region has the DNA TGTGCCAGCAGCTCTGGACTAGCGGGGGAAGAGACCCAGTACTTC.